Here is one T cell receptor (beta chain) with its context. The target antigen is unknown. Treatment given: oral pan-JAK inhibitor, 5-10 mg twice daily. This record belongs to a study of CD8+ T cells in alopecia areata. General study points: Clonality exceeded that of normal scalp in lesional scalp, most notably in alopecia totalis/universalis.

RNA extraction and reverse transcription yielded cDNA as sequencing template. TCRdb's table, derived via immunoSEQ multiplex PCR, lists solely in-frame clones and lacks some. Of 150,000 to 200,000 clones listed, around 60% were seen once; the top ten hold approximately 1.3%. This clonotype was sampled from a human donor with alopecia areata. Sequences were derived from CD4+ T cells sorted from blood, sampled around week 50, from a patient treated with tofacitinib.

CDR3 sequence reads: CASSSSLWTSGNEQFF. The CDR3 region has the DNA TGTGCCAGCAGCTCTTCCTTATGGACTAGCGGCAATGAGCAGTTCTTC. The chain is built from TRBV7-2 and TRBJ2-1; 10 nucleotides line up with TRBD2. The CDR3 totals 16 residues. The V and J ends lost 4 bases and 6 bases, in that order; junction bases with no gene match: 9. From germline, CDR1 is SGHTA and CDR2 FQGNSA.